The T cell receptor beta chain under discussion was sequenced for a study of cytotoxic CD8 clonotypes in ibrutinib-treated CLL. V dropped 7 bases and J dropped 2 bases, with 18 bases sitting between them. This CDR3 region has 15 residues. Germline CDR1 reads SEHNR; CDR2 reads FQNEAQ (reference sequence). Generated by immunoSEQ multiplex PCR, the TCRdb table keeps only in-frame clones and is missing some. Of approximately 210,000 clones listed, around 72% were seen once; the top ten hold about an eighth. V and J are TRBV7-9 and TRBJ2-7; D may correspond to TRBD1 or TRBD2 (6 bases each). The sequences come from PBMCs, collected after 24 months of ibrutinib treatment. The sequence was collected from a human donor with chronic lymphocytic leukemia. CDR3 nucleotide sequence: TGTGCCAGCACGCCCGATTGGGGGGCAACCTACGAGCAGTACTTC. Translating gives CASTPDWGATYEQYF.